This T cell receptor (beta chain) was captured by sequencing in a study of shared clonotypes between healthy human individuals (dated by TCRdb to 2018 to 2020). Background on the whole study: A few men and a couple of women, aged 18 to 49 years, made up the cohort. To estimate repertoire size and how much clonotypes are shared between individuals, the study performed deep sequencing of blood TCR repertoires from roughly five healthy adults. Different laboratories and diverse techniques were used to prepare libraries and sequence TCR repertoires, to increase sequencing depth and limit assay-specific biases. Leukapheresis yielded between about 0.8 and 8.9 billion PBMCs per donor. Per donor, three plates each were used for CD4 naive and CD4 memory, two for CD8 naive, and one for CD8 memory. The investigation overall reported the following: Larger estimated clonotype richness was generally found for naive subsets than for memory subsets. Sharing across four donors was observed for 5% to 6.5% of naive CD4, over 3% of naive CD8, roughly 2.4% of memory CD4, and roughly 0.4% of memory CD8 clonotypes. Incomplete sequencing was indicated by rarefaction of sorted-subset datasets, despite the large sequencing depth. Because the study included a small number of donors, the genetic and exposure-history diversity represented was limited. Only blood was sampled, and tissue TCR repertoires likely differ from those in blood. Pairwise subsampling indicated that sequencing depth was expected to affect the degree of clonotype sharing among donors. Clonotypes shared by all four sorted-subset donors showed higher generation probabilities than non-shared clonotypes.

A remark on this clone: Its antigen is still unknown. No per-base quality is available; no much larger clone lies one base away.

Using the deep immunoSEQ assay, multiplex PCR amplified TCR CDR3 regions from genomic DNA. Genomic DNA extracted from each cell subset was distributed evenly over all wells of several immunoSEQ 96-well plates, and each plate served as one replicate. Each replicate PCR for sorted subsets received about 220 ng genomic DNA, equal to roughly 29,000 T cell genomes. The purified libraries were quantified using a Qubit 3.0 fluorometer, sized with a Bioanalyzer 2100, and then quantified again using the KAPA Library Quantification kit. Each immunoSEQ 96-well plate was sequenced on its own single-read 150-cycle Illumina NextSeq 550 flow cell. The paper's data handling went like this. Because the immunoSEQ output held only junctional sequences and lacked quality scores, the filtering could not match the filtering applied to full-length reads. Sequences were annotated with PyIR, a Python wrapper for IgBLAST v1.9, using IMGT germline references to assign V/J genes and CDR3. Reads with weak V/J assignments (E-value above 1e-6), missing CDR3, stop codons, out-of-frame junctions, or ambiguous translated residues were removed. V3J clonotypes were defined as sequences sharing an identical inferred V gene, J gene, and CDR3 amino acid sequence. To compute the percentage overlap between repertoires, the number of shared unique clonotypes was divided by the size of the smaller repertoire. Richness of each repertoire was evaluated using RTK rarefaction, the Chao1 estimator, and Recon v2.1 estimates of unobserved clonotypes. Generation probabilities for all TCRbeta clonotypes obtained by the gDNA method from a handful of donors were computed using OLGA. TCRdb retrieved this table from immuneACCESS and kept in-frame rearrangements only. Not all clones are present; in checked studies, unresolved V genes account for under half, and no reason is known for the remainder. From that table come the V and J calls and clone size; the DNA was used to work out D and trimming. This sample has millions of clones in its table, and about 95% of those were observed once. The top ten clones comprise about 1.1% of the sample.

Trimming costs V 5 bases and J 9 bases, and their ends lie 11 bases apart. Based on the germline V gene (reference sequence), the CDR1 and CDR2 sequences are SEHNR and FQNEAQ. The CDR3 contains 13 residues, cysteine and phenylalanine counted. Only the CDR3 part of the read is kept: 39 bases, read in frame from the first base. For the CD8 naive samples, CD45RO-negative cells were positively selected for CCR7, yielding a CD45RA+CCR7+ population from which TemRA cells were excluded. The donors were healthy, HIV-negative adults with no recently reported acute infections or vaccinations. Every donor was a Caucasian adult residing in Nashville, Tennessee, USA. After blood collection by leukapheresis, PBMCs were isolated using Ficoll-Histopaque density gradient centrifugation and then cryopreserved in the vapor phase of liquid nitrogen. Purity and quantity of every magnetically sorted T cell population were checked by analytical flow cytometry. From each sorted fraction, genomic DNA was isolated and quantified by UV absorbance on a Nanodrop 2000c.

This clonotype was obtained from a man between 18 and 35 years old in good health. In this chain, TRBV7-9 is recombined with TRBJ1-6; a tentative D call is TRBD1 (5 bases match). Sequenced material: naive CD8+ T cells sorted from blood. The cell subset or site label on this specimen signifies: CD45RA+CCR7+. Read as DNA, the sequence is TGTGCCAGCAGCAACCCCCAGGGTTCACCCCTCCACTTT. Translated, it reads CASSNPQGSPLHF.